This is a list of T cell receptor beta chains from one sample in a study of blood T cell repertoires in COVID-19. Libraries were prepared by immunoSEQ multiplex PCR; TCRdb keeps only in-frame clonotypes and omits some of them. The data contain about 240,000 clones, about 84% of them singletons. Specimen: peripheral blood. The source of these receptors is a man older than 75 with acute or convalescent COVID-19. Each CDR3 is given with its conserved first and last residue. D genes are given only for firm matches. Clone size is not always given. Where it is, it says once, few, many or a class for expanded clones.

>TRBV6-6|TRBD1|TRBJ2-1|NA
CASSNLRDRVHNEQFF
TGTGCCAGCAGCAACCTCCGGGACAGAGTACACAATGAGCAGTTCTTC
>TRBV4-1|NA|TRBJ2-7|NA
CASSLSEGNYEQYF
TGCGCCAGCAGCCTCTCCGAGGGAAACTACGAGCAGTACTTC
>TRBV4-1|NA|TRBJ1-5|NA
CASSQVVSSNQPQHF
TGCGCCAGCAGCCAAGTGGTGAGTAGCAATCAGCCCCAGCATTTT
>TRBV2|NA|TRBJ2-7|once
CASSERGYEQYF
TGTGCCAGCAGTGAACGAGGGTACGAGCAGTACTTC
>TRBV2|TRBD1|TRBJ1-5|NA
CASSEQGVSNQPQHF
TGTGCCAGCAGTGAGCAGGGGGTTAGCAATCAGCCCCAGCATTTT
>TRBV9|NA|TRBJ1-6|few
CASSVLDSGGSPLHF
TGTGCCAGCAGCGTCCTAGATTCCGGGGGTTCACCCCTCCACTTT
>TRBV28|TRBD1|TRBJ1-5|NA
CASRWTGVGNQPQHF
TGTGCCAGCAGGTGGACAGGGGTGGGCAATCAGCCCCAGCATTTT
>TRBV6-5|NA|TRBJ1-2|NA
CASRYRTAHYGYTF
TGTGCCAGCAGATACAGGACAGCGCACTATGGCTACACCTTC
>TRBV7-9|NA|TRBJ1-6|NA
CASARGLGSPLHF
TGTGCCAGCGCAAGAGGGCTAGGATCACCCCTCCACTTT
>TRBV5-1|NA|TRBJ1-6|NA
CASSLVLGRDSPLHF
TGCGCCAGCAGCTTGGTATTAGGGAGGGATTCACCCCTCCACTTT
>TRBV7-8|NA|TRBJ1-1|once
CASSFNRGTEAFF
TGTGCCAGCAGCTTTAATCGGGGCACTGAAGCTTTCTTT
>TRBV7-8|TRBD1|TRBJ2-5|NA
CASRKGAGAVETQYF
TGTGCCAGCAGAAAGGGGGCAGGGGCGGTGGAGACCCAGTACTTC
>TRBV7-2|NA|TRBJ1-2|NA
CASSLGQALGYTF
TGTGCCAGCAGCTTAGGACAGGCCCTCGGCTACACCTTC
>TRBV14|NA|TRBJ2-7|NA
CASEPPPGHPTYEQYF
TGTGCCAGCGAGCCCCCCCCGGGACATCCTACCTACGAGCAGTACTTC
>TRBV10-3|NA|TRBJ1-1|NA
CAIKDSLNTEAFF
TGTGCCATCAAGGACAGCCTGAACACTGAAGCTTTCTTT
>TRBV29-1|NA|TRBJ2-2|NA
CSVGVADRTGELFF
TGCAGCGTCGGAGTAGCGGACAGGACCGGGGAGCTGTTTTTT
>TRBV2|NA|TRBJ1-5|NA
CASNRVGQPQHF
TGTGCCAGCAACAGGGTTGGACAGCCCCAGCATTTT
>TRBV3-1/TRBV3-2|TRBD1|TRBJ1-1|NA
CASSTRVQGGLGTEAFF
TGTGCCAGCAGCACTCGTGTCCAAGGGGGCCTCGGCACTGAAGCTTTCTTT
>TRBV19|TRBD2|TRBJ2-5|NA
CASNTRASGSAETQYF
TGTGCCAGTAATACCCGCGCTAGCGGATCAGCGGAGACCCAGTACTTC
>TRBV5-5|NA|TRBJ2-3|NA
CASSLGSGGTDTQYF
TGTGCCAGCAGCTTGGGGTCAGGGGGCACAGATACGCAGTATTTT
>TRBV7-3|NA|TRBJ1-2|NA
CASSPGGARDGYTF
TGTGCCAGCAGCCCCGGGGGGGCCCGGGACGGCTACACCTTC
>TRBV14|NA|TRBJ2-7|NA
CASSQGSKQVSSSYEQYF
TGTGCCAGCAGCCAGGGATCCAAACAGGTGTCAAGCTCCTACGAGCAGTACTTC
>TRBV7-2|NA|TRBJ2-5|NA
CASSLWGGAGETQYF
TGTGCCAGCAGCCTTTGGGGGGGCGCAGGAGAGACCCAGTACTTC
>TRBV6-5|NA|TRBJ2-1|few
CASRFGSYNEQFF
TGTGCCAGCAGATTCGGGAGTTACAATGAGCAGTTCTTC
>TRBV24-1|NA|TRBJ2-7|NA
CATASAHEQYF
TGTGCCACCGCTAGTGCCCACGAGCAGTACTTC
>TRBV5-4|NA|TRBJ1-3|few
CASSLEGARGRSGNTIYF
TGTGCCAGCAGCTTGGAGGGCGCCAGGGGCCGATCTGGAAACACCATATATTTT
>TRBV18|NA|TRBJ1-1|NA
CASSPPLQETLNTEAFF
TGTGCCAGCTCACCACCTTTGCAAGAGACATTGAACACTGAAGCTTTCTTT
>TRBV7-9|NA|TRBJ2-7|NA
CASSPRGNTYEQYF
TGTGCCAGCAGCCCCAGAGGGAATACCTACGAGCAGTACTTC
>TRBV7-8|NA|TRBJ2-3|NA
CASSPDRDTQYF
TGTGCCAGCAGCCCGGACAGAGATACGCAGTATTTT
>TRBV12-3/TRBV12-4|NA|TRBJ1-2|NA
CASSEALYGYTF
TGTGCCAGCAGTGAGGCCCTATATGGCTACACCTTC
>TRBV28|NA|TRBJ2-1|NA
CASNPSGGPAYNEQFF
TGTGCCTCAAACCCCTCCGGAGGCCCGGCCTACAATGAGCAGTTCTTC
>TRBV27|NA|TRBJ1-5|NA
CASTHLRGAGVDANNQPQHF
TGTGCCAGCACTCACCTCCGTGGAGCTGGCGTGGATGCCAATAATCAGCCCCAGCATTTT
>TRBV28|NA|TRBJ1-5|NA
CASSPQDYSNQPQHF
TGTGCCAGCAGTCCCCAGGATTATAGCAATCAGCCCCAGCATTTT
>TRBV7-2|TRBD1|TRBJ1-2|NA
CASSPGTEGYGYTF
TGTGCCAGCAGCCCGGGGACAGAGGGCTATGGCTACACCTTC
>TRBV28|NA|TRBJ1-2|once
CASSSPGGPRDYGYTF
TGTGCCAGCAGTTCACCGGGGGGTCCTAGGGACTATGGCTACACCTTC
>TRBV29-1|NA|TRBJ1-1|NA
CSAGGLVAFF
TGCAGCGCTGGGGGGTTGGTAGCTTTCTTT
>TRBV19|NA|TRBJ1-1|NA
CASTGQFYTEAFF
TGTGCCAGTACAGGACAGTTCTACACTGAAGCTTTCTTT
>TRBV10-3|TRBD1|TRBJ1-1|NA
CAISERGDRGRAFF
TGTGCCATCAGTGAGCGGGGGGACAGGGGGCGAGCTTTCTTT
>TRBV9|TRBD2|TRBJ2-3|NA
CASSVEGASGSTDTQYF
TGTGCCAGCAGCGTAGAAGGGGCTAGCGGGAGTACAGATACGCAGTATTTT
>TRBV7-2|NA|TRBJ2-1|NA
CASSLWRGYNEQFF
TGTGCCAGCAGCTTATGGCGGGGTTACAATGAGCAGTTCTTC
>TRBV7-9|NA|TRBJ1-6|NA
CASSLAWGTFNSPLHF
TGTGCCAGCAGCTTAGCGTGGGGGACTTTTAATTCACCCCTCCACTTT
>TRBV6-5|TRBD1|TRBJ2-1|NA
CASIVYRGVQNEQFF
TGTGCCAGCATAGTCTACAGGGGGGTTCAAAATGAGCAGTTCTTC
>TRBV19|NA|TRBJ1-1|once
CASSIGGLLNTEAFF
TGTGCCAGTAGTATTGGGGGACTCCTGAACACTGAAGCTTTCTTT
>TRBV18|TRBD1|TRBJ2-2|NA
CASSPRQGQAGELFF
TGTGCCAGCTCACCCAGACAGGGGCAGGCCGGGGAGCTGTTTTTT
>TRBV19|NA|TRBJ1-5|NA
CASSMFFGQVGRYSNQPQHF
TGTGCCAGTAGTATGTTTTTTGGTCAGGTAGGTAGGTATAGCAATCAGCCCCAGCATTTT
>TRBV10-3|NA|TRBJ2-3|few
CATELGSTDTQYF
TGTGCCACCGAACTAGGGAGCACAGATACGCAGTATTTT